This is a list of T cell receptor beta chains from one sample in a study of beta chain features in type 1 diabetes. The data were produced by immunoSEQ multiplex PCR, yet TCRdb's version contains in-frame clones alone and is incomplete. Here the sample spans 200,000 to 250,000 clones, over 9.5% being singletons. The material sequenced was naive CD4+ T cells from blood. Receptor source: a woman aged 18-29 years in good health. Each CDR3 is given with its conserved first and last residue.

j_call: TRBJ2-5; cdr3_length: 14; v_call: TRBV5-1; cdr3_aa: CASSLRQDQETQYF
j_call: TRBJ2-5; cdr3_length: 17; v_call: TRBV2; cdr3_aa: CASIRDTLMPIQETQYF
j_call: TRBJ1-1; cdr3_length: 15; v_call: TRBV4-1; cdr3_aa: CASSQVEQGARKAFF
j_call: TRBJ1-1; cdr3_length: 14; v_call: TRBV5-1; cdr3_aa: CAAEALDRDTEAFF
j_call: TRBJ2-1; cdr3_length: 15; v_call: TRBV12-2; cdr3_aa: CASRLGRYSYNEQFF
j_call: TRBJ2-7; cdr3_length: 14; v_call: TRBV6-5; cdr3_aa: CASSLGLAGDEQYF
j_call: TRBJ2-7; cdr3_length: 16; v_call: TRBV6-4; cdr3_aa: CASSSRDRGSSYEQYF
j_call: TRBJ2-3; cdr3_length: 14; v_call: TRBV5-1; cdr3_aa: CASSPRPGTDTQYF
j_call: TRBJ2-1; cdr3_length: 14; v_call: TRBV5-1; cdr3_aa: CASSATVPNNEQFF
j_call: TRBJ2-3; cdr3_length: 11; v_call: TRBV5-1; cdr3_aa: CASSSQDTQYF
j_call: TRBJ1-2; cdr3_length: 16; v_call: TRBV7-2; cdr3_aa: CASSLATGGRDYGYTF
j_call: TRBJ2-1; cdr3_length: 11; v_call: TRBV18; cdr3_aa: CASSPRNEQFF
j_call: TRBJ1-6; cdr3_length: 14; v_call: TRBV2; cdr3_aa: CASSENRRNSPLHF
j_call: TRBJ2-7; cdr3_length: 15; v_call: TRBV4-2; cdr3_aa: CASSQDWEGAYEQYF
j_call: TRBJ2-7; cdr3_length: 13; v_call: TRBV27; cdr3_aa: CASSYDSDYEQYF
j_call: TRBJ2-1; cdr3_length: 13; v_call: TRBV23-1; cdr3_aa: CASSRTGRDEQFF
j_call: TRBJ2-1; cdr3_length: 13; v_call: TRBV7-9; cdr3_aa: CASSLGRGRGQFF
j_call: TRBJ2-4; cdr3_length: 12; v_call: TRBV10-3; cdr3_aa: CAIGQEKNIQYF
j_call: TRBJ1-2; cdr3_length: 12; v_call: TRBV27; cdr3_aa: CASSSRQHGYTF
j_call: TRBJ1-3; cdr3_length: 11; v_call: TRBV20-1; cdr3_aa: CSARRGDTIYF
j_call: TRBJ1-1; cdr3_length: 13; v_call: TRBV7-3; cdr3_aa: CASSTSTHTEAFF
j_call: TRBJ2-1; cdr3_length: 13; v_call: TRBV19; cdr3_aa: CASSISRTNEQFF